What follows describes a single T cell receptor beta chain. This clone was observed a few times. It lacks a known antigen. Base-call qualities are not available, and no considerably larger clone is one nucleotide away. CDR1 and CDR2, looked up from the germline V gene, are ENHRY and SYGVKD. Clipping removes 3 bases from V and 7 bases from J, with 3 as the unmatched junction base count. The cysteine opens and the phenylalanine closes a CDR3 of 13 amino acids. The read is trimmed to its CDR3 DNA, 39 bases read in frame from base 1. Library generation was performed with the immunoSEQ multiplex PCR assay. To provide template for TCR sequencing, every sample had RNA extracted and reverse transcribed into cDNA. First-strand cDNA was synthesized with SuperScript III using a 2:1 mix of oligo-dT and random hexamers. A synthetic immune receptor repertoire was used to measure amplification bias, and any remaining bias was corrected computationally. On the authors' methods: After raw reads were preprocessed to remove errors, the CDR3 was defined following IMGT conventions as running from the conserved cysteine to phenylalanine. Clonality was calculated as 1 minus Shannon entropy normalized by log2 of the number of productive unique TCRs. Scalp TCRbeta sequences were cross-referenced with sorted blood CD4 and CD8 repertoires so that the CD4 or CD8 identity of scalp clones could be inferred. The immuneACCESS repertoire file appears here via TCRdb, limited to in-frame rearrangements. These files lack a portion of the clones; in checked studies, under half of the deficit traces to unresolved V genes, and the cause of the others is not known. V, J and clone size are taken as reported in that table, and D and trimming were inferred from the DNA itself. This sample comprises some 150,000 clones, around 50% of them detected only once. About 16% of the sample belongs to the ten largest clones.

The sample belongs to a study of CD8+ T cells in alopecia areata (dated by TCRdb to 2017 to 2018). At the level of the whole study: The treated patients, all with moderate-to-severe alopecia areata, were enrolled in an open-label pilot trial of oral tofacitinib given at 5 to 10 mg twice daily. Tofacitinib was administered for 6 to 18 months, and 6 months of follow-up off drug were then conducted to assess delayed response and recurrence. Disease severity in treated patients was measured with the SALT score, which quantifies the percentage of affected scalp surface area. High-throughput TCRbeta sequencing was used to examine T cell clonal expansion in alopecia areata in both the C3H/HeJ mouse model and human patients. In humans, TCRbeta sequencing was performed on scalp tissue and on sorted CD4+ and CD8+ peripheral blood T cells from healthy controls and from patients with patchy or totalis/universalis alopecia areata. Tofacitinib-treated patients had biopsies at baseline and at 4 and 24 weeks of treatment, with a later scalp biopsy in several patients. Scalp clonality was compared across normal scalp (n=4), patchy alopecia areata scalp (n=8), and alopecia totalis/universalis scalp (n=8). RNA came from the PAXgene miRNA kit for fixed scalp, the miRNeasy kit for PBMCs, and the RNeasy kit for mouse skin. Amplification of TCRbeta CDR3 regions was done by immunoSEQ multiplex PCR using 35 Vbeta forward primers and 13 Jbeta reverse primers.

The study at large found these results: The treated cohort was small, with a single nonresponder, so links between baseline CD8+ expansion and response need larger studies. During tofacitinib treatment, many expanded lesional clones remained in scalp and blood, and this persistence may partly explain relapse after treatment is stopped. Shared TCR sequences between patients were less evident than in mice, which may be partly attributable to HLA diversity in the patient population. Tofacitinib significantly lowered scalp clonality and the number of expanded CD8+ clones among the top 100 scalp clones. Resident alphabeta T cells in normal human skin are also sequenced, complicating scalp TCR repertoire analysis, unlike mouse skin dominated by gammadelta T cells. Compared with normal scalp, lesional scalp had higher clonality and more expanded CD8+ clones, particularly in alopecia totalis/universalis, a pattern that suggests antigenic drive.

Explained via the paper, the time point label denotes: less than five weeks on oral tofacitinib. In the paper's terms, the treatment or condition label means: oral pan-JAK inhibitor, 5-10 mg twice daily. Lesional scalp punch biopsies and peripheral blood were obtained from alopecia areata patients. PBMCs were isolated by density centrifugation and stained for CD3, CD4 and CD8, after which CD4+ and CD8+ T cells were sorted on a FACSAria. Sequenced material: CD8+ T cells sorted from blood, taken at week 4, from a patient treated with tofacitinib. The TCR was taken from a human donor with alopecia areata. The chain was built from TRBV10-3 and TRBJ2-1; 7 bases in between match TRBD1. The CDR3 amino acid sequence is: CAISDHRGNEQFF. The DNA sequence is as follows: TGTGCCATCAGTGACCACAGGGGAAATGAGCAGTTCTTC.